These 29 T cell receptor beta chains originate from one sample sequenced in a study of T cells in Graves' hyperthyroidism and ophthalmopathy. TCR beta CDR3 region amplification was performed from RNA transcripts. In the first-round RT-PCR of the TCR CDR3, the HTBI primer set was used. TCRdb reanalysed the multiplex PCR reads using MiXCR and keeps one entry per CDR3 protein. The table lists fewer than 750,000 distinct CDR3 sequences, roughly 14% of them singletons. Sequencing was carried out using blood. Source of these receptors: a middle-aged woman with Graves' ophthalmopathy.

With respect to this clonotype: This could be a read error, since a much larger clone is one nucleotide away. The chain carries TRBV9 and TRBJ1-5; D uncertain. Germline CDR1 and CDR2: SGDLS and YYNGEE. The CDR3 runs to 11 residues. The CDR3 sequence: CASSVDQPQLF. CDR3 nucleotides: TGTGCCAGCAGCGTAGATCAGCCCCAGCTTTTT.

The chain couples TRBV4-3 to TRBJ2-7; D not certain. The ends were cut back, 4 bases at V and 2 bases at J, with 18 bases in the middle. The germline gives CDR1 LGHNA, CDR2 YSLEER. The CDR3 has 16 residues. As DNA, the CDR3 is TGCGCCAGCAGCCTCTCGGTCCCCAAACCACCCTACGAGCAGTACTTC. Encoded protein: CASSLSVPKPPYEQYF.

This clonotype has more than one count but fewer than ten. The chain carries TRBV7-9 and TRBJ2-7; no definite D call. Trimming left V 1 base short and J 3 bases short, with 13 bases between. CDR1 is SEHNR, CDR2 FQNEAQ, per germline (reference sequence). The CDR3 totals 15 residues. The CDR3 loop is CASSLEWPAHYEQYF. For the CDR3, the DNA is TGTGCCAGCAGCTTAGAATGGCCAGCCCACTACGAGCAGTACTTC.

This clonotype was detected a few times. This rearrangement joins TRBV25-1 to TRBJ2-7; D is perhaps TRBD2 (6 bases). With 6 bases removed from V and 5 bases from J, the gap between germline ends came to 17 bases. Germline V gene sequence: CDR1 MGHDK, CDR2 SYGVNS. This CDR3 region has 14 residues. Here the CDR3 DNA reads TGTGCCAGCAGGGGGACTCCGTTATTGGACGAGCAGTACTTC. Residues: CASRGTPLLDEQYF.

At least ten counts were recorded for this clonotype. V usage is TRBV7-9 and J usage is TRBJ2-2; no firm D call. V gave up 5 bases and J gave up 4 bases, with 11 bases separating them. Germline CDR1 SEHNR, CDR2 FQNEAQ (reference sequence). CDR3 size: 14 residues. CDR3 sequence (DNA): TGTGCCAGCAGCCCATCTAGTGCCACCGGGGAGCTGTTTTTT. It translates to CASSPSSATGELFF.

This clonotype has at least ten counts. The chain is built from TRBV5-4 and TRBJ2-7; 8 bases fit TRBD1. Germline-derived CDR1 and CDR2 are SGHNT and YYREEE (reference sequence). The CDR3 runs 14 residues. With 3 bases clipped from V and 5 bases from J, the junction kept 7 bases outside the gene matches. The CDR3 region has the DNA TGTGCCAGCAGCTGGAGGACAGGGCGGGACGAGCAGTACTTC. It is translated as CASSWRTGRDEQYF. The full variable domain, with the rest looked up from reference TRBV5-4 and TRBJ2-7, is ETGVTQSPTHLIKTRGQQVTLRCSSQSGHNTVSWYQQALGQGPQFIFQYYREEENGRGNFPPRFSGLQFPNYSSELNVNALELDDSALYLCASSWRTGRDEQYFGPGTRLTVT.

The chain is built from TRBV10-3 and TRBJ1-1; 7 bases align to TRBD1. V was pared by 7 bases and J by 10 bases, with 12 bases of the junction left unmatched. The CDR3 length is 13 residues. CDR1 is ENHRY and CDR2 is SYGVKD in the germline V gene. The CDR3 DNA reads as TGTGCCATCAACCCGACAGGGTTGAGTGGAGCTTTCTTT. The encoded protein is CAINPTGLSGAFF.

This clonotype was detected only a few times. The rearrangement uses TRBV4-1 and TRBJ2-5; 14 bases fit TRBD2. J gave up 5 bases and V 1 base, and 6 bases lay outside the gene matches. Germline loops: CDR1 MGHRA, CDR2 YSYEKL. This CDR3 contains 17 residues. The CDR3 region is CASSQGSGLAGAETQYF. CDR3 DNA sequence: TGCGCCAGCAGCCAAGGCTCGGGACTAGCGGGAGCCGAGACCCAGTACTTC.

This clonotype was observed many times. The chain joins TRBV7-2 to TRBJ2-4; the D is unclear. This CDR3 has 13 residues. Trimming took 2 bases from V and 5 from J, leaving 7 bases between them. Germline values: CDR1 SGHTA, CDR2 FQGNSA. CDR3 DNA sequence: TGTGCCAGCAGCTTAACCCCGCAAAACATTCAGTACTTC. Translation: CASSLTPQNIQYF.

The rearrangement joins TRBV4-1 to TRBJ1-1; possibly TRBD1 for D (5 bases). Germline V gene sequence: CDR1 MGHRA, CDR2 YSYEKL. The ends were cut back, 1 base at V and 1 base at J, with 19 bases in the middle. The CDR3 loop spans 18 amino acids. This CDR3 is CASSQVPGPGGSNTEAFF. The CDR3 nucleotides read TGCGCCAGCAGCCAAGTACCGGGACCGGGGGGATCGAACACTGAAGCTTTCTTT.

This clonotype was recorded many times. CDR3 DNA sequence: TGTGCCTGGAGTAGACAGGGGGAACAGCCCCAGCATTTT. Translating it yields CAWSRQGEQPQHF. V and J are TRBV30 and TRBJ1-5, with 9 nucleotides matching TRBD1. With 2 bases clipped from V and 7 bases from J, the junction kept 3 bases outside the gene matches. Looked up from germline, CDR1 is GTSNPN and CDR2 is SVGIG (reference sequence). CDR3 length: 13 residues.

In its sample, this clonotype was seen many times. V and J are TRBV27 and TRBJ2-2, with 7 bases that match TRBD1. CDR1 and CDR2 from the germline V gene are MNHEY and SMNVEV (reference sequence). V gave up 6 bases and J gave up 4 bases; unmatched junction bases: 5. The CDR3 extends over 14 amino acids. CDR3 in DNA: TGTGCCAGCAGAAGGGGGCTTGGCACCGGGGAGCTGTTTTTT. Amino acid sequence: CASRRGLGTGELFF.

The chain combines TRBV11-2 with TRBJ1-3; D is unclear. Trimming took off 5 bases at V and 4 bases at J, with 12 bases between the two ends. Germline CDR1 SGHAT, CDR2 FQNNGV. This CDR3 contains 14 residues. The CDR3 DNA reads as TGTGCCAGCAGCGAGGGTTCTAGAGGAAACACCATATATTTT. Translating it yields CASSEGSRGNTIYF.

This chain links TRBV18 with TRBJ1-1; 8 bases map to TRBD1. The CDR3 runs 15 residues. Germline loops: CDR1 KGHSH, CDR2 LQKENI. V shed 3 bases and J 1 base; nucleotides not matched to a gene: 4. In nucleotides, the CDR3 is TGTGCCAGCTCACCGTCACAGGGGGAGAACACTGAAGCTTTCTTT. Translated, it gives CASSPSQGENTEAFF.

The chain combines TRBV20-1 with TRBJ1-5; TRBD1 matches 7 bases. Trimming cost V 0 bases and J 5 bases; bases outside gene matches: 10. The CDR3 length is 16 residues. Germline assignment: CDR1 DFQATT and CDR2 SNEGSKA (reference sequence). The CDR3 DNA sequence: TGCAGTGCTAGAGAAAGGGGCAGGGGGGGTGATCAGCCCCAGCATTTT. It yields the protein CSARERGRGGDQPQHF.

V gene TRBV28 combines with J gene TRBJ2-5; D is uncertain. The V gene's germline CDR1 is MDHEN and CDR2 SYDVKM. This CDR3 has 16 residues. V dropped 5 bases and J dropped 5 bases, with 21 bases sitting between them. Written as DNA, the CDR3 is TGTGCCAGCAGTCCCGGTGGTGCAACGCTCCAGGAGACCCAGTACTTC. As protein: CASSPGGATLQETQYF.

This clonotype was counted ten times or more. The chain couples TRBV11-2 to TRBJ2-7; possibly TRBD2 for D (7 bases). Germline lookup yields CDR1 SGHAT and CDR2 FQNNGV. CDR3 length: 15 amino acids. Trimming shortened V by 5 bases and J by 7 bases, and 21 bases separated the two germline ends. The CDR3 spells CASSPTSGGAEEQYF. The CDR3 DNA reads as TGTGCCAGCAGCCCGACCTCGGGGGGCGCGGAAGAGCAGTACTTC.

The rearrangement uses TRBV2 and TRBJ2-7; D is uncertain. V shed 1 base and J shed 0 bases, with 13 bases lying between them. The CDR3 totals 16 residues. Germline V lookup: CDR1 SNHLY, CDR2 FYNNEI. CDR3 in DNA: TGTGCCAGCAGTGAAGGACCCGGCCCCCTCTCCTACGAGCAGTACTTC. It encodes CASSEGPGPLSYEQYF. The variable domain in full, with the rest retrieved from reference TRBV2 and TRBJ2-7, is EPEVTQTPSHQVTQMGQEVILRCVPISNHLYFYWYRQILGQKVEFLVSFYNNEISEKSEIFDDQFSVERPDGSNFTLKIRSTKLEDSAMYFCASSEGPGPLSYEQYFGPGTRLTVT.

This clonotype came up a few times. This chain connects TRBV5-1 to TRBJ2-7; 10 nucleotides match TRBD1. Trimming took 3 bases from V and 1 from J; bases not matched to a gene: 4. There are 15 residues in the CDR3. The germline gives CDR1 SGHRS, CDR2 YFSETQ. The CDR3 DNA reads TGCGCCAGCAGCTCTGGGACAGGGGATTCCTACGAGCAGTACTTC. Its protein is CASSSGTGDSYEQYF.

This clonotype was counted between two and nine times. The V gene is TRBV6-1, the J gene TRBJ1-6, with no clear D. V was pared by 7 bases and J by 4 bases, with 8 bases between. This CDR3 spans 13 amino acids. Germline V gene sequence: CDR1 MNHNS, CDR2 SASEGT. The CDR3 bases are TGTGCCAGCAATGGCGGGTATAATTCACCCCTCCACTTT. Amino acids: CASNGGYNSPLHF.

Ten or more counts support this clonotype. This chain joins TRBV7-9 and TRBJ2-5; no definite D call. V shed 7 bases and J shed 3 bases, with 18 bases lying between them. This CDR3 is built from 15 residues. From germline, CDR1 is SEHNR and CDR2 FQNEAQ (reference sequence). The CDR3 coding sequence is TGTGCCAGCACCTCTGCGAAAGGGAAGAAAGAGACCCAGTACTTC. It translates to CASTSAKGKKETQYF.

The chain recombines TRBV27 with TRBJ2-1, with 10 positions matching TRBD1. The CDR3 totals 14 residues. Losses at the gene ends were 6 bases for V and 6 bases for J; bases not matched to a gene: 5. Germline V CDR1 and CDR2: MNHEY, SMNVEV (reference sequence). The CDR3 DNA reads TGTGCCAGCAGAATAAGGACAGGGGGCAATGAGCAGTTCTTC. It codes for CASRIRTGGNEQFF.

This clonotype was seen repeatedly, ten times or more. J is TRBJ2-5 and V is TRBV7-9; TRBD1 aligns across 8 bases. Germline CDR1 reads SEHNR; CDR2 reads FQNEAQ (reference sequence). The junction had 5 bases not matched to a gene; V was cut back by 4 bases and J by 1 base. The CDR3 is made up of 15 amino acids. For the CDR3, the DNA is TGTGCCAGCAGCTCGGGACAGGCCCCCCAAGAGACCCAGTACTTC. The encoded protein is CASSSGQAPQETQYF.

This clonotype came up a few times. V is TRBV4-1 and J is TRBJ2-7, with 8 positions matching TRBD2. The CDR3 extends over 15 amino acids. Looked up from germline, CDR1 is MGHRA and CDR2 is YSYEKL. Trimming cost V 4 bases and J 2 bases; bases outside gene matches: 7. Written as DNA, the CDR3 is TGCGCCAGCAGCCCTGGGGGTAGCGGGGCCTACGAGCAGTACTTC. This codes for CASSPGGSGAYEQYF.

This clonotype was recorded once. V gene TRBV12-3 or TRBV12-4 combines with J gene TRBJ2-1, with a tentative D call TRBD2 (5 bases). CDR3 length equals 14 residues. Trimming pared 6 bases from V and 0 bases from J, leaving 9 bases between. The CDR3 spells CASSQGGSYNEQFF. CDR3 nucleotides: TGTGCCAGCAGCCAAGGAGGCTCCTACAATGAGCAGTTCTTC.

This clonotype occurred many times. The chain uses TRBV6-1 and TRBJ1-1; D gene uncertain. The CDR3 length is 15 residues. Germline CDR1 is MNHNS and CDR2 is SASEGT. Deletions cut 7 bases from V and 5 bases from J, with 20 bases between. Here the CDR3 reads CASTPVPPKGTEAFF. The CDR3 coding sequence is TGTGCCAGCACCCCGGTCCCCCCAAAAGGAACTGAAGCTTTCTTT.

This clonotype turned up a few times. The junction and the germline gene differ at one end; a read error may be behind it. The chain uses TRBV5-8 and TRBJ2-7; D remains ambiguous. CDR3 size: 15 residues. Germline V gene lookup returns CDR1 SGHTS and CDR2 YDEGEE. As DNA, the CDR3 is TGTGCCAGCAGCTTGGGGCCGGTTGGGCTCTACGGGCAGTACTTC. Its translation is CASSLGPVGLYGQYF.

The V call is TRBV27, the J call TRBJ1-2; 10 nucleotides align to TRBD1. The CDR3 consists of 14 residues. CDR1 MNHEY and CDR2 SMNVEV come from the germline V gene (reference sequence). After removal of 5 bases from V and 8 bases from J, the junction contained 8 bases not matched to a gene. The chain's CDR3 is CASSPLGTGEGYTF. The CDR3 nucleotides are TGTGCCAGCAGTCCTCTGGGGACAGGGGAAGGCTACACCTTC.

This clonotype was counted between two and nine times. This chain uses TRBV5-4 with TRBJ2-2, with TRBD2 matching over 13 bases. Germline V gene data show CDR1 as SGHNT and CDR2 as YYREEE (reference sequence). There are 16 residues in the CDR3. Unmatched junction bases numbered 6, after V lost 2 bases and J lost 8 bases. The CDR3 loop reads CASSFGLAGVGGELFF. The CDR3 nucleotides are TGTGCCAGCAGCTTTGGACTAGCGGGAGTAGGTGGGGAGCTGTTTTTT. The entire variable domain, with the rest obtained from reference TRBV5-4 and TRBJ2-2, is as follows: ETGVTQSPTHLIKTRGQQVTLRCSSQSGHNTVSWYQQALGQGPQFIFQYYREEENGRGNFPPRFSGLQFPNYSSELNVNALELDDSALYLCASSFGLAGVGGELFFGEGSRLTVL.